The present T cell receptor (beta chain) was sequenced within a study of T cells in Graves' hyperthyroidism and ophthalmopathy. Study as a whole: Sampling of peripheral blood happened at initial diagnosis, prior to any treatment.

Each diagnosis drew on symptoms, thyroxine, TRAb, thyroid ultrasound and orbital computed tomography findings. Whole-study findings and limits: Ophthalmopathy cases were set apart from stable hyperthyroidism by a 13 V-J model. Ophthalmopathy, which appeared later, was predicted by the model a median about 6 months before onset.

Amplified TCR beta CDR3 regions came from RNA transcripts. HTBI primers were employed in a first-round RT-PCR of the TCR CDR3. MiXCR, run by TCRdb on the multiplex PCR reads, gives a single entry per CDR3 protein. The sample lists roughly 350,000 distinct CDR3 sequences, approximately 14% occurring once. Germline CDR1 is KGHSH and CDR2 is LQKENI. Trimming removed 1 base at V and 3 bases at J, with 18 bases between. The length of the CDR3 is 17 residues. This clonotype was found many times. The antigen is unknown. The sequenced sample was blood. This sequence originates from a woman in her twenties or thirties with Graves' ophthalmopathy. The genes are TRBV18 and TRBJ1-2; no definite D call. The CDR3 reads CASSPQGSRQRDYGYTF. In DNA, the CDR3 is TGTGCCAGCTCACCACAGGGCAGCAGGCAGAGAGACTATGGCTACACCTTC.